The text below deals with one TCR beta chain. This clone was observed a single time. Its antigen is still unknown. Base-call qualities are not available, and no considerably larger clone is one nucleotide away. The germline V gene sets CDR1 to SGHRS and CDR2 to YFSETQ. The CDR3, from cysteine to phenylalanine, totals 13 residues. CDR3 DNA is the only sequence kept; it has 39 bases, read in frame from the first base. Trimming costs V 3 bases and J 3 bases, and their ends lie 9 bases apart. The CDR3 regions of human TCRbeta chains were subjected to immunosequencing. The paper's data handling went like this. TCRs in the repertoires were matched against a reference library of SARS-CoV-2-specific TCRs that had been generated with the MIRA antigen-specificity platform. Breadth meant the fraction of unique TCRs that were SARS-CoV-2-associated, whereas depth meant the fraction of total T cells that were SARS-CoV-2-associated. Using the MIRA data, each spike-specific TCR was mapped to the spike region that the TCR reacts to and placed in a CD4 or CD8 class. Log10-transformed breadth and depth values were compared by one-way ANOVA with Sidak's multiple comparisons tests. Held by TCRdb, this immuneACCESS table contains in-frame sequences only and omits some clones. Under half of the omission traces to an unresolved V gene where checked; the cause of the rest is unknown. Clone size and V and J calls were adopted from that table, with D and trimming inferred from the DNA. The sample data list about 73,000 clones, and about nine tenths of these were observed just once. The ten most abundant clones make up around 19% of the sample.

Explained via the paper, the time point label denotes: baseline before first vaccination. The vaccinee samples were drawn from two UK trials, COV001 and COV002, one of which was a single-blind randomized controlled phase 2/3 trial testing AZD1222 (ChAdOx1 nCoV-19) in healthy adults. For TCRbeta chain sequencing, PBMC samples were collected from trial participants at day 0 and at day 28 after the second dose. The source of the sample is a study of T cell responses to AZD1222 COVID-19 vaccine (dated by TCRdb to the early 2020s). About the full investigation: AZD1222 recipients with second doses at about 4 weeks or about 12 weeks were pooled, because spike-specific TCR depth and breadth did not differ between schedules. A total of around 240 trial participants underwent TCR sequencing, of whom 200 to 220 received two doses of AZD1222 and some 26 received two doses of the MenACWY control vaccine. Trial participants were enrolled into age subgroups of 18-55, 56-69 and 70-plus years, which contained around 150, 28 and 57 TCR-sequenced participants, respectively.

The paper as a whole reports these results and caveats: Conclusions about previously exposed vaccinees are limited, since just five or six AZD1222 recipients were seropositive for SARS-CoV-2 at baseline. Epitopes outside the regions mutated in the B.1.351 and B.1.1.7 variants were reportedly recognized by nearly half of the unique spike-specific TCRs. In the small 56-69-year group, the increase in depth fell short of significance, most likely because of low power. Because no day 14 peak-response samples were available, the repertoires could be characterized only after the peak T cell response. Most participants were white British and females outnumbered males, and the authors suggested that clonal diversity may have been underestimated. A significant rise in spike-specific TCR breadth and depth was observed after two AZD1222 doses relative to day 0 and relative to MenACWY recipients. The vaccine-associated CD4 TCRs covered the entire spike protein, and the dominant responses fell in regions 160-218 and 743-854.

The sample in question was peripheral blood, obtained on day 0 of AZD1222 vaccination. This clonotype originated in an adult in good health. The chain is made from TRBV5-1 and TRBJ2-5, and possibly TRBD1, on 5 matching bases. The nucleotide sequence is given as TGCGCCAGCAGCTCCCTAGGGGAAGAGACCCAGTACTTC. This encodes CASSSLGEETQYF.